These 21 T cell receptor beta chains came from one sample sequenced in a study of blood T cell repertoires in COVID-19. Generated by immunoSEQ multiplex PCR, the TCRdb table keeps only in-frame clones and is missing some. Of about 87,000 clones listed, around 86% are singletons. Sequences were obtained from peripheral blood. The receptors here all came from a man aged 35-49 years with acute or convalescent COVID-19.

This chain links TRBV19 with TRBJ1-2, with D possibly being TRBD1 (5 bases). Trimming removed 2 bases at V and 4 bases at J, with 11 bases between. Germline V gene data show CDR1 as LNHDA and CDR2 as SQIVND (reference sequence). The CDR3 consists of 14 residues. Here the CDR3 DNA reads TGTGCCAGTAGTATACCCCCCAGGGCCTATGGCTACACCTTC. As protein: CASSIPPRAYGYTF.

The CDR3 nucleotides are TGTGCCAGTAGGGGACAGGGGATCAACTATGGCTACACCTTC. Protein: CASRGQGINYGYTF. The gene calls are TRBV19 and TRBJ1-2; 10 positions agree with TRBD1. The CDR3 has 14 residues. Looked up from germline, CDR1 is LNHDA and CDR2 is SQIVND (reference sequence). V was pared by 6 bases and J by 2 bases, with 3 bases of the junction left unmatched.

The rearrangement joins TRBV4-1 to TRBJ1-5; D gene uncertain. Trimming cost V 4 bases and J 5 bases, with 9 bases left between them. This CDR3 contains 13 residues. Germline V lookup: CDR1 MGHRA, CDR2 YSYEKL. CDR3 residues: CASSRGVDQPQHF. The CDR3 DNA sequence: TGCGCCAGCAGCCGTGGAGTGGATCAGCCCCAGCATTTT.

The chain couples TRBV5-1 to TRBJ1-1; the match to TRBD1 covers 8 bases. The germline V gene has CDR1 SGHRS and CDR2 YFSETQ. J lost 3 bases, V lost 4 bases, and 14 bases had no gene match. This CDR3 has 17 amino acids. The CDR3 reads CASSHRKTGESYTEAFF. CDR3 bases: TGCGCCAGCAGCCACAGAAAGACAGGGGAGAGCTACACTGAAGCTTTCTTT. Full variable domain (missing parts from reference TRBV5-1 and TRBJ1-1): KAGVTQTPRYLIKTRGQQVTLSCSPISGHRSVSWYQQTPGQGLQFLFEYFSETQRNKGNFPGRFSGRQFSNSRSEMNVSTLELGDSALYLCASSHRKTGESYTEAFFGQGTRLTVV.

This chain connects TRBV4-3 to TRBJ1-6; perhaps TRBD1 as D (5 bases). This CDR3 comprises 17 residues. V was clipped by 0 bases and J by 7 bases, with 16 bases between them. CDR1 LGHNA and CDR2 YSLEER come from the germline V gene. The CDR3 DNA reads TGCGCCAGCAGCCAAGACACAGGAACATCCTCGAATTCACCCCTCCACTTT. It yields the protein CASSQDTGTSSNSPLHF.

The chain joins TRBV12-3 or TRBV12-4 to TRBJ1-1; D ambiguous. The CDR3 contains 13 residues. The V end lost 3 bases, the J end lost 0 bases, and 5 bases lay between the germline ends. The CDR3 loop reads CASSLEVNTEAFF. CDR3 coding DNA: TGTGCCAGCAGTTTGGAGGTGAACACTGAAGCTTTCTTT.

J is TRBJ2-5 and V is TRBV5-6, with 9 bases fitting TRBD2. The CDR3 spans 17 residues. Trimming at V came to 3 bases and at J to 2 bases, leaving 11 bases not matched to a gene. Germline CDR1 and CDR2: SGHDT and YYEEEE. CDR3 in amino acids: CASSSIKQRGAQETQYF. The CDR3 DNA sequence: TGTGCCAGCAGCTCGATTAAACAGCGGGGGGCTCAAGAGACCCAGTACTTC.

The CDR3 protein is CASSPGQGQDSPLHF. The CDR3 DNA reads TGTGCCAGCAGCCCAGGACAGGGCCAGGATTCACCCCTCCACTTT. The chain carries TRBV13 and TRBJ1-6; 8 nucleotides align to TRBD1. CDR1 and CDR2 (germline): PRHDT, FYEKMQ (reference sequence). The V segment lost 5 bases and the J segment 8 bases; nucleotides outside the gene matches: 8. The length of the CDR3 is 15 residues.

The gene calls are TRBV15 and TRBJ1-2; 8 nucleotides agree with TRBD1. Per germline, CDR1 LNHNV and CDR2 YYDKDF (reference sequence). Unmatched junction bases numbered 5, after V lost 2 bases and J lost 3 bases. CDR3 length equals 15 residues. DNA of the CDR3: TGTGCCACCAGCAGAAGGACAGGGACGCACTATGGCTACACCTTC. Translated: CATSRRTGTHYGYTF.

The chain employs TRBV7-2 and TRBJ2-2, with 9 positions matching TRBD1. The V segment lost 6 bases and the J segment 6 bases; nucleotides outside the gene matches: 5. Per germline, CDR1 SGHTA and CDR2 FQGNSA. The CDR3 runs 14 residues. This CDR3 is CASRQGARSGELFF. CDR3 DNA sequence: TGTGCCAGCAGACAGGGGGCGCGATCCGGGGAGCTGTTTTTT.

The chain uses TRBV27 and TRBJ1-2, with 9 positions matching TRBD1. The CDR3 loop spans 14 amino acids. Germline lookup yields CDR1 MNHEY and CDR2 SMNVEV (reference sequence). V gave up 6 bases and J gave up 4 bases; unmatched junction bases: 6. The CDR3 loop reads CASRETGGSYGYTF. The DNA for the CDR3 is TGTGCCAGCAGGGAGACAGGGGGGAGCTATGGCTACACCTTC.

The genes are TRBV5-5 and TRBJ2-5, with a possible D match to TRBD2 (6 bases). Germline-derived CDR1 and CDR2 are SGHKS and YYEKEE (reference sequence). This CDR3 comprises 13 residues. Deletions cut 4 bases from V and 0 bases from J, with 7 bases between. CDR3 bases: TGTGCCAGCAGCCGGGGGAACCAAGAGACCCAGTACTTC. This sequence encodes CASSRGNQETQYF.

The chain recombines TRBV30 with TRBJ2-1; maybe TRBD1 (6 bases). Germline V gene sequence: CDR1 GTSNPN, CDR2 SVGIG (reference sequence). Trimming stripped 2 bases from V and 0 bases from J, with 8 bases between. This CDR3 has 14 amino acids. In DNA, the CDR3 is TGTGCCTGGAGTACAGGGTCCTCCTACAATGAGCAGTTCTTC. Translation: CAWSTGSSYNEQFF.

The chain recombines TRBV6-4 with TRBJ1-2, with D perhaps matching TRBD1 (5 bases). The CDR3 is 14 residues long. From germline, CDR1 is MRHNA and CDR2 SNTAGT. The V end lost 7 bases, the J end lost 7 bases, and 19 bases lay between the germline ends. The CDR3 region has the DNA TGTGCCAGCAAAGTATCACCTATCCAGGGTGGCTACACCTTC. Translation gives CASKVSPIQGGYTF.

The gene calls are TRBV19 and TRBJ1-1, with 7 nucleotides matching TRBD1. With V trimmed by 5 bases and J by 1 base, 1 base remained unmatched. The CDR3 is made up of 13 amino acids. Germline CDR1 LNHDA, CDR2 SQIVND (reference sequence). The CDR3 DNA is TGTGCCAGTAGTGGGGACAGGAACACTGAAGCTTTCTTT. Translating gives CASSGDRNTEAFF.

The chain links TRBV5-1 to TRBJ1-1; D unclear. The V end was cut by 0 bases, the J end by 3 bases, with 12 bases between. This CDR3 is 15 amino acids long. Germline V gives CDR1 SGHRS, CDR2 YFSETQ. In DNA form, the CDR3 reads TGCGCCAGCAGCTTGGCCGGACTCGGGGACACTGAAGCTTTCTTT. Amino acid sequence: CASSLAGLGDTEAFF. The full variable domain, with the rest looked up from reference TRBV5-1 and TRBJ1-1, is KAGVTQTPRYLIKTRGQQVTLSCSPISGHRSVSWYQQTPGQGLQFLFEYFSETQRNKGNFPGRFSGRQFSNSRSEMNVSTLELGDSALYLCASSLAGLGDTEAFFGQGTRLTVV.

The CDR3 sequence: CASSSSGLFGEQYF. The CDR3 DNA is TGCGCCAGCAGCTCATCGGGACTCTTCGGCGAGCAGTACTTC. The V gene is TRBV5-1, the J gene TRBJ2-7; TRBD2 might be the D (6 bases). CDR3 size: 14 residues. Germline CDR1 SGHRS, CDR2 YFSETQ. The V end was cut by 3 bases, the J end by 6 bases, with 16 bases between.

The chain is built from TRBV7-2 and TRBJ2-1; 9 nucleotides line up with TRBD1. V shed 4 bases, J shed 7 bases, and the junction held 8 bases outside the gene matches. Looked up from germline, CDR1 is SGHTA and CDR2 is FQGNSA. The CDR3 loop spans 15 amino acids. DNA of the CDR3: TGTGCCAGCAGCTATGGACAGGGGACAGGGAATGAGCAGTTCTTC. As protein: CASSYGQGTGNEQFF.

Turning to this clone: Additional DNA sequences in this sample encode the identical CDR3. V is TRBV19 and J is TRBJ2-1; D possibly corresponds to TRBD1 (8 bases). CDR1 is LNHDA, CDR2 SQIVND, per germline (reference sequence). The CDR3 spans 15 residues. The germline V and J ends were trimmed by 6 bases and 3 bases, with 15 bases remaining between them. In DNA, the CDR3 is TGTGCCAGTAGCCCCACAGGGGGGGGCTACAATGAGCAGTTCTTC. It is translated as CASSPTGGGYNEQFF.

The rearrangement joins TRBV10-3 to TRBJ1-5, with D possibly TRBD1 on 5 matching bases. CDR1 and CDR2 from the germline V gene are ENHRY and SYGVKD. The CDR3 is 15 residues long. V dropped 2 bases and J dropped 4 bases, with 12 bases sitting between them. Written as DNA, the CDR3 is TGTGCCATCAGTGAGGGAACAGGACAAAATCAGCCCCAGCATTTT. It translates to CAISEGTGQNQPQHF.

The chain uses TRBV11-2 and TRBJ2-7, with D possibly TRBD2 on 6 matching bases. Germline CDR1 is SGHAT and CDR2 is FQNNGV. The CDR3 runs 15 residues. V gave up 5 bases and J gave up 7 bases, with 21 bases separating them. The CDR3 DNA is TGTGCCAGCAGCCGCCCATTACCGGGAGCAGATGAGCAGTACTTC. As protein: CASSRPLPGADEQYF.